The sequence of this T cell receptor (beta chain) was determined in a study of memory CD8 T cells in hepatitis C reinfection. Study context: Two donors cleared primary HCV but became chronic after reinfection. A positive HCV RNA test after two negatives ≥60 days apart defined reinfection.

J was trimmed by 4 bases and V by 0 bases; bases with no gene match: 9. The CDR3 is 17 amino acids. The V gene's germline CDR1 is SGHDN and CDR2 FVKESK. This table comes from immunoSEQ multiplex PCR, and its TCRdb copy is limited to in-frame clones, with some not included. The repertoire holds 50,000 or so clones, with roughly 89% as singletons. Described time point: pre-reinfection, 55 to 20 weeks before reinfection detection. No in vitro expansion preceded TCR sequencing of the sorted cells. People who inject drugs from Montreal's HEPCO study were the donors. Two donors provided sorted CD3+ CD8+ CD45RO- naive CD8 T cells at all three reinfection time points.

The source of this sequence is a man younger than 30 with hepatitis C virus infection. Sequencing used naive CD8+ T cells sorted from blood. The rearrangement uses TRBV14 and TRBJ2-5, with TRBD1 identical over 9 bases. CDR3 in amino acids: CASSQDFPGQGTETQYF. DNA for the CDR3: TGTGCCAGCAGCCAAGACTTTCCGGGACAGGGTACAGAGACCCAGTACTTC.